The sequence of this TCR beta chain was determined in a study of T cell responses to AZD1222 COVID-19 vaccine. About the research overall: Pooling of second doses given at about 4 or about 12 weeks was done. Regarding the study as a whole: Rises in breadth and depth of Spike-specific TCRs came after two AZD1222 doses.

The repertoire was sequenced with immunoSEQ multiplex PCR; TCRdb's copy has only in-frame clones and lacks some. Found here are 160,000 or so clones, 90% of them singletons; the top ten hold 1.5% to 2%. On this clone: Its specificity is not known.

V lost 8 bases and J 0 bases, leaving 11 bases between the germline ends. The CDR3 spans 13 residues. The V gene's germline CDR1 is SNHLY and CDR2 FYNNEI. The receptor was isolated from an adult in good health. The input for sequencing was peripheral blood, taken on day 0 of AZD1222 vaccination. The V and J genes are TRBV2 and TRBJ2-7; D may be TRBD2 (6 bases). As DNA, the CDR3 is TGTGCCAGCGAAGGGAGGAACTCCTACGAGCAGTACTTC. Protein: CASEGRNSYEQYF. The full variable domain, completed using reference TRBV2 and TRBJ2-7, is EPEVTQTPSHQVTQMGQEVILRCVPISNHLYFYWYRQILGQKVEFLVSFYNNEISEKSEIFDDQFSVERPDGSNFTLKIRSTKLEDSAMYFCASEGRNSYEQYFGPGTRLTVT.